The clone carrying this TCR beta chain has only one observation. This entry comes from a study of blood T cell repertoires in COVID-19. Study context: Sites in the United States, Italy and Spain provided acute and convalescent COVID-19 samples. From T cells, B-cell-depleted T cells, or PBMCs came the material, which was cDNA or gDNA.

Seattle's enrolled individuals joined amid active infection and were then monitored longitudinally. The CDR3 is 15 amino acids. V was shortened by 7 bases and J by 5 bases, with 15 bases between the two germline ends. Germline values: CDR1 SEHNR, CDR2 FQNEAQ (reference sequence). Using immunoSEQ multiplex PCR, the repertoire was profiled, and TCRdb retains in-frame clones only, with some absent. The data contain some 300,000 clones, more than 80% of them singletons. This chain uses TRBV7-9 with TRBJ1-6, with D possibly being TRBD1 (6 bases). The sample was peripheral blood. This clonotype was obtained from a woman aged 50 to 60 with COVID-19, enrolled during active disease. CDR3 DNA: TGTGCCAGCACCCTCGCCAGGGGTGATAATTCACCCCTCCACTTT. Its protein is CASTLARGDNSPLHF. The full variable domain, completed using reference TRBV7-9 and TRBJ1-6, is DTGVSQNPRHKITKRGQNVTFRCDPISEHNRLYWYRQTLGQGPEFLTYFQNEAQLEKSRLLSDRFSAERPKGSFSTLEIQRTEQGDSAMYLCASTLARGDNSPLHFGNGTRLTVT.